The T cell receptor (beta chain) described here comes from a study of response to subunit inactivated influenza vaccine. TCRdb reprocessed the RT-PCR reads with MiXCR, giving one entry per CDR3 protein. The sample shows fewer than 400,000 distinct CDR3 sequences, just over 20% of them seen only once. Study findings and constraints: Researchers suggested that each seasonal influenza vaccination recruits few new T cells.

Trimming took 5 bases from V and 8 from J; bases not matched to a gene: 10. The CDR3 contains 15 residues. Germline loops: CDR1 SGHVS, CDR2 FNYEAQ. Concerning this clonotype itself: The antigen is undetermined.

Sample: PBMCs from blood, taken about 20 months after vaccination. V usage is TRBV7-6 and J usage is TRBJ2-2; 8 bases line up with TRBD1. The TCR comes from a man aged 50 to 75 who received an inactivated influenza vaccine. For the CDR3, the DNA is TGTGCCAGCAGCCCGGACAGGGTCAAATCGGGGGAGCTGTTTTTT. Its translation is CASSPDRVKSGELFF. Full variable domain (outside the CDR3, taken from reference TRBV7-6 and TRBJ2-2): GAGVSQSPRYKVTKRGQDVALRCDPISGHVSLYWYRQALGQGPEFLTYFNYEAQQDKSGLPNDRFSAERPEGSISTLTIQRTEQRDSAMYRCASSPDRVKSGELFFGEGSRLTVL.